This T cell receptor beta chain was captured in a study of blood T cell repertoires in COVID-19 (TCRdb year 2020). At the level of the whole study: Samples covering the acute and convalescent phases of COVID-19 were provided by collaborators in the United States, Italy and Spain. The material from the prospective study consisted of cDNA or gDNA derived from T cells, B-cell-depleted T cells, or PBMCs. The repertoires were released in a freely available public database meant as a resource for research on the immune response to SARS-CoV-2. HLA class I and class II types, where available, came from metadata supplied by the sample provider rather than from assay-based typing. Samples were obtained from the ongoing ImmuneRACE study (first 160 participants) and from about 1,300 subjects provided by 6 global collaborators. Deeply sampled blood TCRbeta repertoires from subjects exposed to, actively infected with, or recovered from COVID-19 were included in the dataset. A de-identified subject ID, COVID-19 status, age in years and sex were almost always included in the sample metadata. Findings and caveats that apply to the study as a whole: How much clinical and demographic metadata was included differed by source and by participant, and the metadata was provided uncurated.

On this clone: There is no known antigen for this receptor. One base away there is no much larger clone; base qualities are not given.

TCRbeta CDR3 regions were amplified from genomic DNA by means of the immunoSEQ Assay, a bias-controlled multiplex PCR. In the paper's pipeline: Nucleated cell counts per sample were estimated from amplification of reference gene primers within the assay. To quantify the absolute abundance of each unique TCRbeta CDR3 rearrangement, sequence reads were collapsed and filtered. For each sample, productive Simpson clonality was calculated as the square root of Simpson's diversity index across productive rearrangements. Held by TCRdb, this immuneACCESS table contains in-frame sequences only and omits some clones. Under half of the omission traces to an unresolved V gene where checked; the cause of the rest is unknown. That table furnishes V, J and clone size, whereas the DNA furnished D and trimming. Present in this sample are roughly 60,000 clones, about 90% of which were seen just once. The ten largest clonotypes hold about 9.5% of the sample.

Based on the germline V gene, the CDR1 and CDR2 sequences are SNHLY and FYNNEI. V ends up 2 bases short and J 10 bases short, with an unmatched junction base count of 12. From its cysteine to its phenylalanine, the CDR3 spans 16 amino acids. The CDR3 DNA has 48 bases and is translated from base 1. The collaborating institutions used their own protocols to collect whole blood in K2EDTA tubes. Collaborator samples were shipped for TCRbeta analysis as frozen whole blood, isolated PBMCs, or DNA extracted from either sample type. The chain joins TRBV2 to TRBJ2-1; TRBD2 matches 9 bases in the middle. The TCR sequence derives from a human donor with acute or convalescent COVID-19. The donor label of this sample is uncertain. What was sequenced was peripheral blood. Read as DNA, the sequence is TGTGCCAGCAGTGAACCTTCACTAGCGGGCCGGGAGGAGCAGTTCTTC. Its product reads: CASSEPSLAGREEQFF.